The entry below describes one T cell receptor (beta chain). Its target is not known. Trimming stripped 6 bases from V and 6 bases from J, with 20 bases between. The V gene's germline CDR1 is LGHDT and CDR2 YNNKEL (reference sequence). The CDR3 spans 15 residues. A quantitative 5'-RACE method, one with molecular barcodes, was used to make TCR beta libraries. A single record per CDR3 protein comes from TCRdb applying MiXCR to the 5' RACE reads. The table has 250,000 to 400,000 distinct CDR3 sequences, around a tenth seen once; the top ten hold roughly 9.2%. The sample originates from a study of CD8 T cells in ankylosing spondylitis. General observations from the study: It was reported that disease-linked clones were significantly enriched in matched ankylosing spondylitis synovial fluid. Within peripheral blood, clones linked to disease were CD8+ and relatively rare. Seemingly characteristic of ankylosing spondylitis blood was a TCR beta motif consisting of roughly 8 highly homologous variants.

This TCR was recovered from a female donor with ankylosing spondylitis or in good health (not recorded which). The sample consisted of blood, either unsorted or a sorted T cell fraction (not recorded which). The chain has TRBV3-1 and TRBJ1-2, with D perhaps TRBD1 (5 bases). The CDR3 sequence: CASRRDYGSDNGYTF. DNA of the CDR3: TGTGCCAGCAGAAGGGACTACGGTTCTGACAATGGCTACACCTTC.